This TCR beta chain was sequenced for a study of regulatory T cells in long-lasting Graves disease. Deletions cut 5 bases from V and 4 bases from J, with 8 bases between. Per germline, CDR1 MDHEN and CDR2 SYDVKM. CDR3 length: 12 amino acids. The time point here: newly diagnosed GD, antithyroid drugs for less than 3 months. PBMCs provided the RNA from which the TCR library was made. This clonotype was seen repeatedly, ten times or more. Building of the TCR beta libraries involved iRepertoire HTBI primers and Arm-PCR of CDR3 regions. TCRdb called the multiplex PCR reads again in MiXCR, with one record for every CDR3 protein. The table lists around 450,000 distinct CDR3 sequences, 15% to 20% of them singletons. The same sample was also studied in work on T cells in Graves' hyperthyroidism and ophthalmopathy. That report adds: Patients were excluded because of uncontrolled infection, other autoimmune disease, pregnancy or lactation.

The TCR sequence derives from a man aged 40-49 years with Graves disease. Specimen: peripheral blood mononuclear cells (PBMCs), collected at new diagnosis, from a patient treated with antithyroid drugs. This rearrangement joins TRBV28 to TRBJ1-1; D not resolved. DNA for the CDR3: TGTGCCAGCAGTCCGATAGGCACTGAAGCTTTCTTT. It codes for CASSPIGTEAFF.